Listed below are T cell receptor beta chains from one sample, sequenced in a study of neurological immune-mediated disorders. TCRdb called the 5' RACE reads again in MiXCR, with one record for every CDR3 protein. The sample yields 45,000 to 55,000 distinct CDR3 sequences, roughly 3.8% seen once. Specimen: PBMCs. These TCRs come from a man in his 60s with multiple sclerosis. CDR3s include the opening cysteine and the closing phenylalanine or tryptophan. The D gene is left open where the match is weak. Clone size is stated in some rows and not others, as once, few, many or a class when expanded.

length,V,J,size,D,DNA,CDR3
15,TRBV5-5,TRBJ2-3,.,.,TGTGCCAGCAGCAAACAGGGCGGAGGCACAGATACGCAGTATTTT,CASSKQGGGTDTQYF
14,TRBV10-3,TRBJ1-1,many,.,TGTGCCATCAAAGGACGGGGGGCGAACACTGAAGCTTTCTTT,CAIKGRGANTEAFF
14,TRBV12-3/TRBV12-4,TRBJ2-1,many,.,TGTGCCAGCAGTTTAGATCAGGTCTACAATGAGCAGTTCTTC,CASSLDQVYNEQFF
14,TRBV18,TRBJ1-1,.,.,TGTGCCAGCTCACCGGGCAACGGGAACACTGAAGCTTTCTTT,CASSPGNGNTEAFF
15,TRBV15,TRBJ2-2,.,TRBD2,TGTGCCACCAGCAGCGGCGGGGGGGCGATCGGGGAGCTGTTTTTT,CATSSGGGAIGELFF
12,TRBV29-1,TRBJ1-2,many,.,TGCAGCGTTGACGCCGGCCCTATCGGCTACACCTTC,CSVDAGPIGYTF
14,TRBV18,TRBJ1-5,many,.,TGTGCCAGCTCACCGCCTGACAGTAATGGGCCCCAGCATTTT,CASSPPDSNGPQHF
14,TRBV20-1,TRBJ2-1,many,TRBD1,TGCAGTGCTAGAGATGGGACAGGGAAAAATGAGCAGTTCTTC,CSARDGTGKNEQFF
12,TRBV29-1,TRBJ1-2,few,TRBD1,TGCAGCGCCACAGGGGGCAACTATGGCTACACCTTC,CSATGGNYGYTF
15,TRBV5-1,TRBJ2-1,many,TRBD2,TGCGCCAGCGATCGAACGGGGGGGAGTTACAATGAGCAGTTCTTC,CASDRTGGSYNEQFF
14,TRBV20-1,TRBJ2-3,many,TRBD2,TGCAGTGCTAGAAATAGCGGGGGTGCAGATACGCAGTATTTT,CSARNSGGADTQYF
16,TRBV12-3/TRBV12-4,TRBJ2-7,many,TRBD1,TGTGCCAGCAGTATGCAGACCGGGACAGGCCCCTACGAGCAGTACTTC,CASSMQTGTGPYEQYF
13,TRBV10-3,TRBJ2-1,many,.,TGTGCCACAAAGCGGGACAGCTACAATGAGCAGTTCTTC,CATKRDSYNEQFF
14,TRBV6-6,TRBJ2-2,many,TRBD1,TGTGCCAGCAGTCGACAGGGACGGGCCGGGGAGCTGTTTTTT,CASSRQGRAGELFF
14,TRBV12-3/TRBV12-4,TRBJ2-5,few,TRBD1,TGTGCCAGCACCACCTCCGGGACAGGAGAGACCCAGTACTTC,CASTTSGTGETQYF
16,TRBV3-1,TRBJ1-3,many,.,TGTGCCAGCAGCCAAGGACAGGTCCACTCTGGAAACACCATATATTTT,CASSQGQVHSGNTIYF
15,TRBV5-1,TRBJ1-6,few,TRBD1,TGCGCCAGCAGACCGGGACAGGGTGGAAATTCACCCCTCCACTTT,CASRPGQGGNSPLHF
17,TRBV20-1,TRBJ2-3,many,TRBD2,TGCAGTGCCCCACTAGCGGGAGATTTTTATGCCACAGATACGCAGTATTTT,CSAPLAGDFYATDTQYF
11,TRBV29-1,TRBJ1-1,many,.,TGCAGCGGTTCCAAGAACACTGAAGCTTTCTTT,CSGSKNTEAFF
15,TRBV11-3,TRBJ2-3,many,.,TGTGCCAGCAGCTTAAGGGGCGGCAGCACAGATACGCAGTATTTT,CASSLRGGSTDTQYF
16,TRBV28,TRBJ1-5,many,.,TGTGCCAGCAGTTATGGAGGGAAGGGAAGCAATCAGCCCCAGCATTTT,CASSYGGKGSNQPQHF
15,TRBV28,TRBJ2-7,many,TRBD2,TGTGCCAGCAGTTTTAGCGGGAGGGTTTTATACGAGCAGTACTTC,CASSFSGRVLYEQYF
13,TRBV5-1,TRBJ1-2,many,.,TGCGCCAGCAGCTTGGGGGACATCTATGGCTACACCTTC,CASSLGDIYGYTF
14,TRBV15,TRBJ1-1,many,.,TGTGCCACCAGCAGAGATCAATTTCAGAGAGAGGCTTTCTTT,CATSRDQFQREAFF
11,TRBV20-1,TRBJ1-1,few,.,TGCAGGACGAGTTCGGGCACTGAAGCTTTCTTT,CRTSSGTEAFF
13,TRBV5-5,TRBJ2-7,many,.,TGTGCCAGCAGCTTGGACGGTGGGTACGAGCAGTACTTC,CASSLDGGYEQYF
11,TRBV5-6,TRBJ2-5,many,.,TGTGCCAGCAGCGACGGGGGGACCCAGTACTTC,CASSDGGTQYF
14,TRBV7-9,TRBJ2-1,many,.,TGTGCCAGCAGCTTCGGTACAGCTTACAATGAGCAGTTCTTC,CASSFGTAYNEQFF
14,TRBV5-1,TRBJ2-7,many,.,TGCGCCAGCAGCTTGGGATTAATGGTATCCGAGCAGTACTTC,CASSLGLMVSEQYF
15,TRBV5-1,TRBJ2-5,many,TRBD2,TGCGCCAGCAGCTTGTCCTCGGGGGGTAGGGAGACCCAGTACTTC,CASSLSSGGRETQYF
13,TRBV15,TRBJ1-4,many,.,TGTGCCACCGGGGAAGCAACTAATGAAAAACTGTTTTTT,CATGEATNEKLFF
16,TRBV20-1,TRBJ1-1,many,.,TGCAGTGCTAGAAGGGTCCAGGGAGGAGGACGCACTGAAGCTTTCTTT,CSARRVQGGGRTEAFF
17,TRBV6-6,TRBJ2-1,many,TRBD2,TGTGCCAGCAGTTACCGGGCTAGCGGGAGGGCCGGCGATGAGCAGTTCTTC,CASSYRASGRAGDEQFF
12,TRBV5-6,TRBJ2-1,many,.,TGTGCCAGCACTTATGCCCTCGGGGAGCAGTTCTTC,CASTYALGEQFF
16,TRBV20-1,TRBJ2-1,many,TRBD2,TGCAGTGCTAGAGTCCCGACTAGCGTCTCCTACAATGAGCAGTTCTTC,CSARVPTSVSYNEQFF
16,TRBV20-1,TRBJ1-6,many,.,TGCAGTGCTAGAGCACCGTCTCAGGACGGAAATTCACCCCTCCACTTT,CSARAPSQDGNSPLHF
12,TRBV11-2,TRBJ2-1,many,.,TGTGCCAGCAGGGGTCCACCGGATGAGCAGTTCTTC,CASRGPPDEQFF
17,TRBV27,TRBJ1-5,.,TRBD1,TGTGCCAGCAGACCAACAACTAAGACAGGGGGCAATCAGCCCCAGCATTTT,CASRPTTKTGGNQPQHF
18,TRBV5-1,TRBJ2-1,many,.,TGCGCCAGCAGCGGAGGGGGGACGGCTCTAAGCTCCTACAATGAGCAGTTCTTC,CASSGGGTALSSYNEQFF
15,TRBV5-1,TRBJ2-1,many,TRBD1,TGCGCCAGCACTCTCCAGGCAGGGGGCTTGAATGAGCAGTTCTTC,CASTLQAGGLNEQFF
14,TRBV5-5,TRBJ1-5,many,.,TGTGCCAGCAGCTTGGCGACCTCCGGTCAGCCCCAGCATTTT,CASSLATSGQPQHF
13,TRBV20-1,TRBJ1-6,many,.,TGCAGTGCTACGCCCGGGACCTCTGGGGCCCTCCACTTT,CSATPGTSGALHF
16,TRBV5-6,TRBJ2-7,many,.,TGTGCCAGCAGCTTTGGTAGGGGGTTGGGCTCCTACGAGCAGTACTTC,CASSFGRGLGSYEQYF
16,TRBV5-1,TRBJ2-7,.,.,TGCGCCAGCAGCCCAGATATAGCGGCAGTGGGCTACGAGCAGTACTTC,CASSPDIAAVGYEQYF
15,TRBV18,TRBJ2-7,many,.,TGTGCCAGCTCCGTAGGGGGGGTCCTGGCCTACGAGCAGTACTTC,CASSVGGVLAYEQYF
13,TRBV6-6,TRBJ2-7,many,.,TGTGCCAGCAGTTACAGGGAGTCCTACGAGCAGTACTTC,CASSYRESYEQYF
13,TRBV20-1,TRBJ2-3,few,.,TGCAGTGCTAGGGTGGGGATCGCAGATACGCAGTATTTT,CSARVGIADTQYF
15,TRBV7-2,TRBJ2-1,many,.,TGTGCCAGCAGCTTAGGGCGGGGATCCTACAATGAGCAGTTCTTC,CASSLGRGSYNEQFF
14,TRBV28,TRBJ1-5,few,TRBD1,TGTGCCAGCAGTGGGACAGGGGCAAATCAGCCCCAGCATTTT,CASSGTGANQPQHF
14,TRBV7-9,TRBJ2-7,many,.,TGTGCCAGCAGCTTAGTGCCGGCTACCTACGAGCAGTACTTC,CASSLVPATYEQYF
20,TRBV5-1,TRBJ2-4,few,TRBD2,TGCGCCAGCAGCTTGGCCGTGGGCACTAGCGCTTCGCTAGCCAAAAACATTCAGTACTTC,CASSLAVGTSASLAKNIQYF
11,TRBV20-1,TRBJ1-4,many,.,TGCAGTGCCGAATTTAATGAAAAACTGTTTTTT,CSAEFNEKLFF
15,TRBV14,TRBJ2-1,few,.,TGTGCCAGCAGCCAAGAACGGAGGGCTTATGATGAGCAGTTCTTC,CASSQERRAYDEQFF
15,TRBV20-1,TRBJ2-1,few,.,TGCAGTGCTTCGAGGATCGGAAGCTCCTACAATGAGCAGTTCTTC,CSASRIGSSYNEQFF
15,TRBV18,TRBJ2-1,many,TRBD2,TGTGCCAGCTCACCGGGACTAGCGGGCAGTAATGAGCAGTTCTTC,CASSPGLAGSNEQFF
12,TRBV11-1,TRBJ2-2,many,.,TGTGCCAGCAGCTCGCATGCTGGGGAGCTGTTTTTT,CASSSHAGELFF
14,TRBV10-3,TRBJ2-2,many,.,TGTGCCATCAGAACGGGAGCGGGCACCGGGGAGCTGTTTTTT,CAIRTGAGTGELFF
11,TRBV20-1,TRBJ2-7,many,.,TGCAGTGCCGCTCCCGACTACGAGCAGTACTTC,CSAAPDYEQYF
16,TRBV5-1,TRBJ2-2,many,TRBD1,TGCGCCAGCAGCTTGGGACAGGGTGCCCGCGGCGGGGAGCTGTTTTTT,CASSLGQGARGGELFF
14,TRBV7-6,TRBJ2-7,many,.,TGTGCCAGCAGCTTAGCCGCCAGCTCCTACGAGCAGTACTTC,CASSLAASSYEQYF